The present TCR beta chain was sequenced within a study of regulatory T cells in long-lasting Graves disease. Study-wide findings and caveats: Those with persistent Graves' had less TCR diversity than newly diagnosed patients.

The sample holds many counts of this clonotype. Its specificity is unknown. The time point denotes: newly diagnosed GD, antithyroid drugs for less than 3 months. The authors made the TCR library using RNA they extracted from PBMCs. The diagnosis of Graves' disease used American Thyroid Association guidelines. Trimming removed 5 bases from V and 1 base from J, with 22 bases in between. CDR1 is MDHEN and CDR2 is SYDVKM in the germline V gene. The CDR3 runs 18 residues. HTBI primers from iRepertoire and Arm-PCR of CDR3 regions yielded the TCR beta libraries. TCRdb reprocessed the multiplex PCR reads with MiXCR, giving one entry per CDR3 protein. Found here are a few hundred thousand distinct CDR3 sequences, over 12% of them singletons; the top ten hold approximately 7.6%. This sample was also put to use in a study of T cells in Graves' hyperthyroidism and ophthalmopathy. This second study says: Among thyroid clonotypes expanded above 0.001, most also appeared in blood. Ophthalmopathy and stable hyperthyroidism were separated by a 13 V-J model.

Sequencing used peripheral blood mononuclear cells (PBMCs), obtained at new diagnosis, from a patient treated with antithyroid drugs. The chain carries TRBV28 and TRBJ2-3; TRBD1 might be the D (6 bases). This sequence originates from a woman in her forties with Graves disease. CDR3 amino acids: CASSPTGLGIIGTDTQYF. The CDR3, as DNA: TGTGCCAGCAGTCCCACAGGGTTAGGGATTATTGGCACAGATACGCAGTATTTT.